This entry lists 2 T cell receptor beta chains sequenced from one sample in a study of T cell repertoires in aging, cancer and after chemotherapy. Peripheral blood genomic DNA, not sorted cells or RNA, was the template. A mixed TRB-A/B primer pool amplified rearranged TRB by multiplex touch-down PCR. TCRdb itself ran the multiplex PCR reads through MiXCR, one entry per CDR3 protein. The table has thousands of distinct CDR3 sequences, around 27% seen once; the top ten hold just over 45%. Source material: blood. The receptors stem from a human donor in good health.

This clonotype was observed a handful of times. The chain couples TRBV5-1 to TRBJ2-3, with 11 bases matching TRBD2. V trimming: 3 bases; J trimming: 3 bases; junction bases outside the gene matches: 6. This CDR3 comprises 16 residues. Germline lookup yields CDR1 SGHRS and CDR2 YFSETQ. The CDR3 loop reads CASSSLAGGRTDTQYF. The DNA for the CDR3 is TGCGCCAGCAGCTCTTTAGCGGGAGGGAGAACAGATACGCAGTATTTT.

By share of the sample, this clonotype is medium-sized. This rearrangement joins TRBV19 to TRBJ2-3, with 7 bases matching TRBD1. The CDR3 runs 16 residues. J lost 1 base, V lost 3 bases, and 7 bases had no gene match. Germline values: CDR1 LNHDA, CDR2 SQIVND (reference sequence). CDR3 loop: CASSINTGTGTDTQYF. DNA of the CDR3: TGTGCCAGTAGTATCAATACCGGGACAGGCACAGATACGCAGTATTTT.